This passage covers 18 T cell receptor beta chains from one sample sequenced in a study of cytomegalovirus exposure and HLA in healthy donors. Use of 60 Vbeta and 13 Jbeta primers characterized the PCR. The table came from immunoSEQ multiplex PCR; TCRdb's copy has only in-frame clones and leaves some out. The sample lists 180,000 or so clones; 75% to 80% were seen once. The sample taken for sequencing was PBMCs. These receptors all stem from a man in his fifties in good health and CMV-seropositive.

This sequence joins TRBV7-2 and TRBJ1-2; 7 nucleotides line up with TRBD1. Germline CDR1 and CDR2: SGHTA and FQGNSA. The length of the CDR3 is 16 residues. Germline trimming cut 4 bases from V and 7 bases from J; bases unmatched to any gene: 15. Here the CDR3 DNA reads TGTGCCAGCAGCTACATTGGGACAGCCGACTCGGGTGGCTACACCTTC. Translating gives CASSYIGTADSGGYTF.

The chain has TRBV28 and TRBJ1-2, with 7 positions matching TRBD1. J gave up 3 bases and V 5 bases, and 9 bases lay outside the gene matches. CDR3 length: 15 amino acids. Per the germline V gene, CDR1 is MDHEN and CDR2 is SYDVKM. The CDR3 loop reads CASSPWGQSYYGYTF. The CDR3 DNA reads TGTGCCAGCAGTCCCTGGGGACAGTCCTACTATGGCTACACCTTC.

The CDR3 sequence: CASSQDRSSGELFF. The CDR3, as DNA: TGTGCCAGCAGCCAAGATAGAAGTTCCGGGGAGCTGTTTTTT. The chain has TRBV14 and TRBJ2-2; no definite D call. Germline CDR1 SGHDN, CDR2 FVKESK. The CDR3 spans 14 residues. The V end was cut by 0 bases, the J end by 6 bases, with 8 bases between.

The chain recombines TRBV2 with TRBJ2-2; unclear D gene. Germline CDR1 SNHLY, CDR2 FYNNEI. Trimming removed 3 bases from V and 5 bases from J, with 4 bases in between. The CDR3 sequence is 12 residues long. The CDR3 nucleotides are TGTGCCAGCAGTGATCTGACCGGGGAGCTGTTTTTT. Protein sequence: CASSDLTGELFF.

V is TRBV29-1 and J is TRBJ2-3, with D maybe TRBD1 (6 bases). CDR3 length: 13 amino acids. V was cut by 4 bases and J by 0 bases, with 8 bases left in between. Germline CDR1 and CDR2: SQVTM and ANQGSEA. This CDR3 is CSVGQDSTDTQYF. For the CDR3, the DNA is TGCAGCGTTGGACAGGACAGCACAGATACGCAGTATTTT.

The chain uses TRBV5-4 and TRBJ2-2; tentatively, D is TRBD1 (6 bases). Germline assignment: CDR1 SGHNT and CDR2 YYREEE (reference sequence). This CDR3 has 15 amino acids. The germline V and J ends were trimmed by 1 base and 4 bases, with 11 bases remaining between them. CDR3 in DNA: TGTGCCAGCAGCTTGATGGGACACGTCACCGGGGAGCTGTTTTTT. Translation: CASSLMGHVTGELFF.

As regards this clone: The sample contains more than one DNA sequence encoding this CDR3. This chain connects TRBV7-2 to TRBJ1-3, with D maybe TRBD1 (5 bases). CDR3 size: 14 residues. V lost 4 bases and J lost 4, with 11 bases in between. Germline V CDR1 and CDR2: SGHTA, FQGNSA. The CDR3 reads CASSSTVSGNTIYF. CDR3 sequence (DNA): TGTGCCAGCAGCTCGACAGTCTCCGGAAACACCATATATTTT. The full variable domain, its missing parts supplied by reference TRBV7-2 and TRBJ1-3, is GAGVSQSPSNKVTEKGKDVELRCDPISGHTALYWYRQSLGQGLEFLIYFQGNSAPDKSGLPSDRFSAERTGGSVSTLTIQRTQQEDSAVYLCASSSTVSGNTIYFGEGSWLTVV.

The CDR3 DNA reads as TGTGCCTGGTCCGGACAGGGCACACTTAGCTATGGCTACACCTTC. It specifies CAWSGQGTLSYGYTF. The chain has TRBV30 and TRBJ1-2; 8 nucleotides match TRBD1. V dropped 5 bases and J dropped 4; count of bases not matched to a gene: 12. The CDR3 covers 15 residues. Germline V gives CDR1 GTSNPN, CDR2 SVGIG (reference sequence).

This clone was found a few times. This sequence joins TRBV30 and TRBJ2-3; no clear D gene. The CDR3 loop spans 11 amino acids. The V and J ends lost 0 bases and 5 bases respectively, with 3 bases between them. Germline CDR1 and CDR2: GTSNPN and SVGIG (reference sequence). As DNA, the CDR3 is TGTGCCTGGAGTGTCCGAGATACGCAGTATTTT. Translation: CAWSVRDTQYF. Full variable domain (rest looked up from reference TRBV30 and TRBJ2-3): SQTIHQWPATLVQPVGSPLSLECTVEGTSNPNLYWYRQAAGRGLQLLFYSVGIGQISSEVPQNLSASRPQDRQFILSSKKLLLSDSGFYLCAWSVRDTQYFGPGTRLTVL.

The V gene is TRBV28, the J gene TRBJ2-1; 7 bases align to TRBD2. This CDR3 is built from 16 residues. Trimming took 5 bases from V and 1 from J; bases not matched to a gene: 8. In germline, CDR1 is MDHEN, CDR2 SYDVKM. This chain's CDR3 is CASSPFTSESYNEQFF. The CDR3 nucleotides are TGTGCCAGCAGTCCCTTTACTAGCGAGTCCTACAATGAGCAGTTCTTC.

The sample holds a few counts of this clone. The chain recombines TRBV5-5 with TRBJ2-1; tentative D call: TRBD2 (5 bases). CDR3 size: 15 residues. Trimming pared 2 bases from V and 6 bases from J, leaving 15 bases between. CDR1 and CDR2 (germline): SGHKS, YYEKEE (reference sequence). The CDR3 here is CASSFEGLYLNEQFF. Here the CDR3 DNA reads TGTGCCAGCAGCTTCGAAGGACTTTACCTCAATGAGCAGTTCTTC.

CDR3 nucleotide sequence: TGCAGCGCCACCTACAGGGACTCCTACGAGCAGTACTTC. Encoded protein: CSATYRDSYEQYF. V gene TRBV29-1 combines with J gene TRBJ2-7; possible D gene TRBD1, 6 bases. This CDR3 spans 13 amino acids. V lost 7 bases and J 0 bases, leaving 13 bases between the germline ends. The germline gives CDR1 SQVTM, CDR2 ANQGSEA.

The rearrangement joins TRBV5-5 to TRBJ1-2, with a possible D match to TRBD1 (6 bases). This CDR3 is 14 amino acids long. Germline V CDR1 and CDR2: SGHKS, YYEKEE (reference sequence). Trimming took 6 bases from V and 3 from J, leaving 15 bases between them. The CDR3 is CASTPTGSDYGYTF. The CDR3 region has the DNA TGTGCCAGCACCCCGACAGGTTCGGACTATGGCTACACCTTC.

The CDR3 spells CASSLATSGGVETQYF. CDR3 in DNA: TGTGCCAGCAGCTTAGCAACTAGCGGGGGGGTGGAGACCCAGTACTTC. The chain is built from TRBV7-2 and TRBJ2-5; 13 bases line up with TRBD2. Germline CDR1 SGHTA, CDR2 FQGNSA. The CDR3 consists of 16 residues. J gave up 5 bases and V 0 bases, and 3 bases lay outside the gene matches.

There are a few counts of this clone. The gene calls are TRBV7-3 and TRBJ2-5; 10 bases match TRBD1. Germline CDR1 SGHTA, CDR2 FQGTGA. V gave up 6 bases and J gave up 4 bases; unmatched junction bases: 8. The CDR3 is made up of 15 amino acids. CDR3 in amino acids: CASSPGQGIRETQYF. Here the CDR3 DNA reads TGTGCCAGCAGTCCGGGACAGGGGATTAGAGAGACCCAGTACTTC.

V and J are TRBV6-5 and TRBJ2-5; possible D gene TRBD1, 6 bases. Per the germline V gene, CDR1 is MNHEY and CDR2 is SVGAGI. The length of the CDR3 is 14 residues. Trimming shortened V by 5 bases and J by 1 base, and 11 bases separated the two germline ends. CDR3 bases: TGTGCCAGCAGTCCGGGACAACGCCAAGAGACCCAGTACTTC. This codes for CASSPGQRQETQYF.

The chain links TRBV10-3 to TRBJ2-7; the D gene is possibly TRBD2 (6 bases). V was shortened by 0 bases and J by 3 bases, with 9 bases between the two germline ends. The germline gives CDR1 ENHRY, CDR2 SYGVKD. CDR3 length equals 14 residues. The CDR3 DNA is TGTGCCATCAGTGAGTCGTTGGGGGGCTACGAGCAGTACTTC. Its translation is CAISESLGGYEQYF.

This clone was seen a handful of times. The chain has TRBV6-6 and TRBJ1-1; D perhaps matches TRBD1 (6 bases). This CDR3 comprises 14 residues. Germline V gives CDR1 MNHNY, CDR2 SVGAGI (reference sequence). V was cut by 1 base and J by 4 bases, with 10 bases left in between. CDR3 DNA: TGTGCCAGCAGTTACTTCGGGGGGGCCACTGAAGCTTTCTTT. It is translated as CASSYFGGATEAFF.